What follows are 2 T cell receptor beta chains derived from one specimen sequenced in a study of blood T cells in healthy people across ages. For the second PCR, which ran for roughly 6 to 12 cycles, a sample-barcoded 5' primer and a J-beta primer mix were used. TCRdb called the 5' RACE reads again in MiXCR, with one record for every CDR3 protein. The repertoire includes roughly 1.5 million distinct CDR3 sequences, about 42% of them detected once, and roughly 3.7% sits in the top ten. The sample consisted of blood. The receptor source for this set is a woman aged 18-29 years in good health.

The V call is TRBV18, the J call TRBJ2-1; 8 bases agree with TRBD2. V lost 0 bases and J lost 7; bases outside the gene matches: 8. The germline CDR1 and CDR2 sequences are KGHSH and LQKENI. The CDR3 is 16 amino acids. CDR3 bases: TGTGCCAGCTCACCACCCGCGGGAGGAGAATGGAATGAGCAGTTCTTC. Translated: CASSPPAGGEWNEQFF.

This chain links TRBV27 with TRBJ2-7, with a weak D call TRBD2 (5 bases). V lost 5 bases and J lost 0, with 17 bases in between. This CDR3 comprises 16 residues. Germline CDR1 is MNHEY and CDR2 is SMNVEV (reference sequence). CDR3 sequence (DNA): TGTGCCAGCAGTCCCAACCGGGATCACAGCTCCTACGAGCAGTACTTC. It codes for CASSPNRDHSSYEQYF.